The 6 T cell receptor beta chains below come from one sample, sequenced in a study of cytomegalovirus exposure and HLA in healthy donors. The PCR made use of 60 Vbeta and 13 Jbeta primers. Sequencing was performed with immunoSEQ multiplex PCR; in TCRdb, only in-frame clones are kept and a portion is missing. Among under 250,000 clones listed, approximately 81% were seen once. The sample taken for sequencing was PBMCs. These receptor sequences come from a human donor in good health.

The CDR3 nucleotides read TGTGCCAGCAGCTTGGAGGCGGCCTACGAGCAGTACTTC. It specifies CASSLEAAYEQYF. The J gene is TRBJ2-5, the V gene TRBV5-4; no definite D call. The DNA end is more similar to TRBJ2-7, so the J call may be wrong. This CDR3 is 13 amino acids long. Germline V lookup: CDR1 SGHNT, CDR2 YYREEE (reference sequence).

J is TRBJ1-3 and V is TRBV4-1, with a weak D call TRBD1 (6 bases). Germline-derived CDR1 and CDR2 are MGHRA and YSYEKL. Trimming stripped 1 base from V and 0 bases from J, with 10 bases between. The CDR3 is made up of 16 amino acids. Here the CDR3 DNA reads TGCGCCAGCAGCCAAGGGACAGCCTACTCTGGAAACACCATATATTTT. As protein: CASSQGTAYSGNTIYF.

The chain couples TRBV6-1 to TRBJ2-7, with 8 bases that match TRBD2. V was pared by 6 bases and J by 2 bases, with 9 bases of the junction left unmatched. CDR1 is MNHNS, CDR2 SASEGT, per germline. This CDR3 has 15 amino acids. CDR3 sequence: CASSLLAETPYEQYF. CDR3 nucleotide sequence: TGTGCCAGCAGCCTACTAGCGGAGACCCCCTACGAGCAGTACTTC.

The chain carries TRBV4-2 and TRBJ2-2; perhaps TRBD1 as D (6 bases). This CDR3 has 15 residues. CDR1 and CDR2 from the germline V gene are LGHNA and YNFKEQ. V was pared by 5 bases and J by 6 bases, with 16 bases between. CDR3 nucleotides: TGTGCCAGCAGCAAGCTCGACAGGTCTGCCGGGGAGCTGTTTTTT. This codes for CASSKLDRSAGELFF.

In DNA, the CDR3 is TGCAGCGTTGACGCCGGGGAATATGAGCAGTTCTTC. It is translated as CSVDAGEYEQFF. This chain connects TRBV29-1 to TRBJ2-1, with D possibly TRBD2 on 5 matching bases. CDR3 length equals 12 residues. Germline CDR1 is SQVTM and CDR2 is ANQGSEA. V was clipped by 3 bases and J by 8 bases, with 11 bases between them.

This clone was counted a few times. This chain joins TRBV19 and TRBJ1-2, with 7 bases that match TRBD1. From germline, CDR1 is LNHDA and CDR2 SQIVND (reference sequence). This CDR3 has 15 residues. Trimming at V came to 7 bases and at J to 1 base, leaving 9 bases not matched to a gene. This CDR3 is CASTPMGTVNYGYTF. DNA for the CDR3: TGTGCCAGTACCCCCATGGGGACAGTTAACTATGGCTACACCTTC.